This TCR beta chain appears in the sequencing data of a study of blood T cell repertoires in COVID-19. Study context: Spain, Italy and the United States supplied samples that represented acute and convalescent COVID-19.

This CDR3 contains 13 residues. Germline V CDR1 and CDR2: DFQATT, SNEGSKA (reference sequence). V was pared by 3 bases and J by 1 base, with 9 bases between. Profiling relied on immunoSEQ multiplex PCR, and the TCRdb table lists in-frame clones only, not all of them. The sample has about 250,000 clones, about 87% seen once. Grouping used clinical history reported by participants in a survey and questionnaire. What was sequenced was PBMCs or T cells enriched from blood (not recorded which). This TCR came from a woman aged 45-59 years who had recovered from COVID-19. This chain joins TRBV20-1 and TRBJ1-1, with D maybe TRBD1 (5 bases). CDR3 loop: CSASEDRNTEAFF. CDR3 coding DNA: TGCAGTGCTAGTGAAGACAGGAACACTGAAGCTTTCTTT.